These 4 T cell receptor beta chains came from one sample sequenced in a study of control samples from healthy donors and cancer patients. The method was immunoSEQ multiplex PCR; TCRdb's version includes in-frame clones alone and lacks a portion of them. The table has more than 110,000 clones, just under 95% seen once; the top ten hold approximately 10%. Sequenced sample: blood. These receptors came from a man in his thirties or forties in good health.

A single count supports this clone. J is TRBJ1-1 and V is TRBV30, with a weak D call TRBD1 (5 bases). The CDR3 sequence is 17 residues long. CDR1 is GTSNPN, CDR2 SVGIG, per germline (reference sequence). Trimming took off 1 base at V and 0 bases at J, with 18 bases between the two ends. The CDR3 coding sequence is TGTGCCTGGAGTGCATATCAATGGGGGGGGATGAACACTGAAGCTTTCTTT. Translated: CAWSAYQWGGMNTEAFF.

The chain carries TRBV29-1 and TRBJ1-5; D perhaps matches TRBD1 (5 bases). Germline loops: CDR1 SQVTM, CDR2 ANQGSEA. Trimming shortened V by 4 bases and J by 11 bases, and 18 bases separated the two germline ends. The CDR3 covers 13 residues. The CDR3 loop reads CSVGDFRGATQHF. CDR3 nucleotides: TGCAGCGTTGGGGACTTCCGAGGGGCGACCCAGCATTTT.

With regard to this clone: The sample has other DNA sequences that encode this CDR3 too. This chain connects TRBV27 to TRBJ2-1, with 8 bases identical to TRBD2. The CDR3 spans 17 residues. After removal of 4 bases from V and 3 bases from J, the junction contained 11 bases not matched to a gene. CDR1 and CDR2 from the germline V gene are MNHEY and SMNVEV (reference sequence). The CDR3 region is CASSWSGTGGFYNEQFF. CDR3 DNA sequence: TGTGCCAGCAGTTGGTCGGGGACGGGAGGGTTCTACAATGAGCAGTTCTTC.

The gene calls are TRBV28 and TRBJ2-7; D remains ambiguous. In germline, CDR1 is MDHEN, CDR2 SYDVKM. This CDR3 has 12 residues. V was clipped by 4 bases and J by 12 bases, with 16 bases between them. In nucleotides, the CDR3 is TGTGCCAGCAGTTCCAATATGACCCCGGGGTACTTC. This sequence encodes CASSSNMTPGYF. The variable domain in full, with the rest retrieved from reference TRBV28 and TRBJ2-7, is DVKVTQSSRYLVKRTGEKVFLECVQDMDHENMFWYRQDPGLGLRLIYFSYDVKMKEKGDIPEGYSVSREKKERFSLILESASTNQTSMYLCASSSNMTPGYFGPGTRLTVT.